These 24 T cell receptor beta chains were sequenced from one sample in a study of cytomegalovirus exposure and HLA in healthy donors. The assay was immunoSEQ multiplex PCR, and TCRdb's table has in-frame clones only and misses some. This sample has some 140,000 clones, with approximately 82% found just once. Source material: PBMCs. The receptors shown here come from a man aged 30-40 years in good health and CMV-seropositive.

This clone showed up just a few times. The genes are TRBV4-2 and TRBJ2-7, with 11 bases that match TRBD2. CDR3 size: 14 residues. Germline loops: CDR1 LGHNA, CDR2 YNFKEQ. V trimming: 6 bases; J trimming: 2 bases; junction bases outside the gene matches: 3. This CDR3 reads CASSPSGGTYEQYF. CDR3 nucleotides: TGTGCCAGCAGTCCTAGCGGGGGGACCTACGAGCAGTACTTC.

The rearrangement joins TRBV5-4 to TRBJ2-3, with TRBD2 matching 8 bases. Germline-derived CDR1 and CDR2 are SGHNT and YYREEE (reference sequence). The CDR3 covers 16 residues. The J segment lost 4 bases and the V segment lost 4 bases, leaving 11 bases of the junction unmatched. CDR3 nucleotide sequence: TGTGCCAGCAGCGAGACGAGCGGGAGTACCTCAGATACGCAGTATTTT. This codes for CASSETSGSTSDTQYF.

The chain employs TRBV9 and TRBJ2-3; possible D gene TRBD2, 6 bases. Germline V gene sequence: CDR1 SGDLS, CDR2 YYNGEE. This CDR3 comprises 15 residues. Trimming stripped 1 base from V and 9 bases from J, with 18 bases between. CDR3 in DNA: TGTGCCAGCAGCGTACTGACTAGTCGATATGAGACGCAGTATTTT. This gives the protein CASSVLTSRYETQYF. Full variable domain (remainder filled in from reference TRBV9 and TRBJ2-3): DSGVTQTPKHLITATGQRVTLRCSPRSGDLSVYWYQQSLDQGLQFLIQYYNGEERAKGNILERFSAQQFPDLHSELNLSSLELGDSALYFCASSVLTSRYETQYFGPGTRLTVL.

V and J are TRBV25-1 and TRBJ1-4; tentatively, D is TRBD1 (5 bases). The CDR3 totals 14 residues. V lost 2 bases and J lost 3, with 7 bases in between. Germline CDR1 and CDR2: MGHDK and SYGVNS. This CDR3 is CASSEPTANEKLFF. The CDR3 DNA reads TGTGCCAGCAGTGAACCGACAGCTAATGAAAAACTGTTTTTT.

The chain uses TRBV13 and TRBJ1-1; D unclear. V was shortened by 5 bases and J by 5 bases, with 12 bases between the two germline ends. Germline V gene data show CDR1 as PRHDT and CDR2 as FYEKMQ (reference sequence). The CDR3 is 13 amino acids. Here the CDR3 reads CASSVTRRTEAFF. For the CDR3, the DNA is TGTGCCAGCAGCGTGACCCGGAGAACTGAAGCTTTCTTT.

The chain couples TRBV7-2 to TRBJ2-7, with TRBD2 matching 8 bases. V was pared by 1 base and J by 1 base, with 6 bases of the junction left unmatched. Germline lookup yields CDR1 SGHTA and CDR2 FQGNSA. CDR3 length: 16 residues. DNA of the CDR3: TGTGCCAGCAGCTTAGATCTGGCTAGCGGGTCCTACGAGCAGTACTTC. Translation gives CASSLDLASGSYEQYF.

The CDR3 region is CASSATGARNTEAFF. Here the CDR3 DNA reads TGTGCCAGCAGCGCCACAGGGGCCCGTAACACTGAAGCTTTCTTT. The gene calls are TRBV5-4 and TRBJ1-1; 7 nucleotides align to TRBD1. The CDR3 consists of 15 residues. Per the germline V gene, CDR1 is SGHNT and CDR2 is YYREEE (reference sequence). Trimming cost V 4 bases and J 2 bases; bases outside gene matches: 8.

V and J are TRBV30 and TRBJ2-7, with TRBD1 matching over 7 bases. Germline V CDR1 and CDR2: GTSNPN, SVGIG (reference sequence). The CDR3 sequence is 14 residues long. V dropped 1 base and J dropped 3; count of bases not matched to a gene: 6. DNA for the CDR3: TGTGCCTGGAGTGACCAGACAGGGATCTACGAGCAGTACTTC. Translation gives CAWSDQTGIYEQYF.

The V call is TRBV5-1, the J call TRBJ2-7; D is unresolved. Germline CDR1 SGHRS, CDR2 YFSETQ. Between the trimmed V and J ends, which lost 0 bases and 6 bases, there was a span of 10 bases. This CDR3 has 13 residues. The CDR3 DNA sequence: TGCGCCAGCAGCTTGGGGGCAGCCTCCGAGCAGTACTTC. Translated: CASSLGAASEQYF.

The table lists this clone with a count of one. V gene TRBV6-5 combines with J gene TRBJ1-2; 7 nucleotides agree with TRBD1. Losses at the gene ends were 3 bases for V and 5 bases for J; bases not matched to a gene: 9. The germline V gene encodes CDR1 MNHEY and CDR2 SVGAGI. The CDR3 has 15 residues. The CDR3 DNA reads as TGTGCCAGCAGTTATTCTCCAACAGGGGCGTATGGCTACACCTTC. It translates to CASSYSPTGAYGYTF.

The chain couples TRBV6-1 to TRBJ2-7, with 9 nucleotides matching TRBD2. With 5 bases clipped from V and 3 bases from J, the junction kept 5 bases outside the gene matches. This CDR3 spans 14 amino acids. From germline, CDR1 is MNHNS and CDR2 SASEGT. Written as DNA, the CDR3 is TGTGCCAGCAGTAGGGGACTAGCCGACTACGAGCAGTACTTC. The encoded protein is CASSRGLADYEQYF.

The chain joins TRBV9 to TRBJ1-1, with D perhaps matching TRBD1 (5 bases). Trimming removed 0 bases at V and 3 bases at J, with 12 bases between. The CDR3 has 15 residues. Germline CDR1 SGDLS, CDR2 YYNGEE. The CDR3 DNA reads as TGTGCCAGCAGCGTAGCCCCGGCAGGGTACACTGAAGCTTTCTTT. Translated, it gives CASSVAPAGYTEAFF.

The gene calls are TRBV27 and TRBJ2-5; 8 bases align to TRBD1. Germline CDR1 and CDR2: MNHEY and SMNVEV (reference sequence). The J segment lost 3 bases and the V segment lost 2 bases, leaving 17 bases of the junction unmatched. The CDR3 spans 19 residues. CDR3 nucleotides: TGTGCCAGCAGTTTAGTTCCCCATAGCCAGACAGGGGTCAAAGAGACCCAGTACTTC. This translates into CASSLVPHSQTGVKETQYF.

V and J are TRBV7-9 and TRBJ1-5; D remains ambiguous. V lost 5 bases and J lost 1, with 9 bases in between. This CDR3 has 14 amino acids. Looked up from germline, CDR1 is SEHNR and CDR2 is FQNEAQ (reference sequence). The CDR3 loop is CASSPRVSNQPQHF. The CDR3 nucleotides read TGTGCCAGCAGCCCCCGGGTGAGCAATCAGCCCCAGCATTTT.

The gene calls are TRBV5-4 and TRBJ1-1; D possibly corresponds to TRBD1 (6 bases). With 0 bases removed from V and 4 bases from J, the gap between germline ends came to 10 bases. From germline, CDR1 is SGHNT and CDR2 YYREEE (reference sequence). The CDR3 covers 14 residues. CDR3 residues: CASSLEQGGTEAFF. DNA for the CDR3: TGTGCCAGCAGCTTGGAACAGGGCGGCACTGAAGCTTTCTTT.

The chain joins TRBV9 to TRBJ2-1, with 15 bases matching TRBD2. Looked up from germline, CDR1 is SGDLS and CDR2 is YYNGEE. The CDR3 loop spans 18 amino acids. V was pared by 3 bases and J by 1 base, with 5 bases of the junction left unmatched. CDR3 in amino acids: CASSEGLAGGGSYNEQFF. The CDR3, as DNA: TGTGCCAGCAGCGAGGGACTAGCGGGGGGTGGGTCCTACAATGAGCAGTTCTTC. The full variable domain, in which reference TRBV9 and TRBJ2-1 provide the parts outside the CDR3, is DSGVTQTPKHLITATGQRVTLRCSPRSGDLSVYWYQQSLDQGLQFLIQYYNGEERAKGNILERFSAQQFPDLHSELNLSSLELGDSALYFCASSEGLAGGGSYNEQFFGPGTRLTVL.

CDR3 bases: TGTGCCAGCAGCCCTGCGGGAGGGCTCGCAGATACGCAGTATTTT. Translating it yields CASSPAGGLADTQYF. The rearrangement links TRBV7-6 to TRBJ2-3; 9 bases are shared with TRBD2. Germline loops: CDR1 SGHVS, CDR2 FNYEAQ. The CDR3 consists of 15 residues. The V gene end was trimmed by 5 bases and the J gene end by 4 bases; junction bases not matched to a gene: 7.

The genes are TRBV5-4 and TRBJ2-7; D possibly corresponds to TRBD2 (6 bases). Germline V CDR1 and CDR2: SGHNT, YYREEE (reference sequence). V was trimmed by 4 bases and J by 1 base, leaving 9 bases between them. CDR3 size: 13 residues. DNA for the CDR3: TGTGCCAGCAGCCGGACTAAGTCCTACGAGCAGTACTTC. Protein sequence: CASSRTKSYEQYF.

The V call is TRBV19, the J call TRBJ1-1; perhaps TRBD1 as D (6 bases). The CDR3 loop spans 14 amino acids. Germline V lookup: CDR1 LNHDA, CDR2 SQIVND (reference sequence). V shed 1 base and J shed 4 bases, with 10 bases lying between them. The CDR3 here is CASSIVQGSTEAFF. The CDR3 region has the DNA TGTGCCAGTAGTATAGTGCAGGGGTCCACTGAAGCTTTCTTT.

The CDR3, as DNA: TGTGCCAGCAGTTCTCCGTCCCAGGGAAACTATGGCTACACCTTC. Amino acid sequence: CASSSPSQGNYGYTF. V usage is TRBV7-2 and J usage is TRBJ1-2, with a tentative D call TRBD1 (5 bases). V lost 6 bases, J lost 2 bases, and 16 bases lay in between. Germline V gene lookup returns CDR1 SGHTA and CDR2 FQGNSA. There are 15 residues in the CDR3.

Only one count was recorded for this clone. The gene calls are TRBV5-4 and TRBJ2-7; 7 nucleotides match TRBD1. Per germline, CDR1 SGHNT and CDR2 YYREEE (reference sequence). Trimming at V came to 4 bases and at J to 2 bases, leaving 6 bases not matched to a gene. The CDR3 is 14 amino acids. CDR3 sequence: CASSTRTGTYEQYF. CDR3 in DNA: TGTGCCAGCAGCACCCGGACAGGAACCTACGAGCAGTACTTC.

This sequence joins TRBV19 and TRBJ2-3; D is ambiguous. Looked up from germline, CDR1 is LNHDA and CDR2 is SQIVND (reference sequence). V gave up 4 bases and J gave up 2 bases, with 4 bases separating them. The CDR3 covers 12 residues. In DNA, the CDR3 is TGTGCCAGTAGTACTCCCACAGATACGCAGTATTTT. Translating gives CASSTPTDTQYF.

The chain uses TRBV5-6 and TRBJ1-3; D uncertain. The germline V gene encodes CDR1 SGHDT and CDR2 YYEEEE. This CDR3 has 15 residues. Trimming took 0 bases from V and 4 from J, leaving 11 bases between them. The CDR3 nucleotides are TGTGCCAGCAGCTTGGGGAGGTCTACGGGAAACACCATATATTTT. This sequence encodes CASSLGRSTGNTIYF. The entire variable domain, with the rest obtained from reference TRBV5-6 and TRBJ1-3, is as follows: DAGVTQSPTHLIKTRGQQVTLRCSPKSGHDTVSWYQQALGQGPQFIFQYYEEEERQRGNFPDRFSGHQFPNYSSELNVNALLLGDSALYLCASSLGRSTGNTIYFGEGSWLTVV.

The chain carries TRBV14 and TRBJ1-2, with D possibly TRBD1 on 5 matching bases. Per the germline V gene, CDR1 is SGHDN and CDR2 is FVKESK. Trimming took 4 bases from V and 5 from J, leaving 8 bases between them. This CDR3 contains 12 residues. CDR3 nucleotides: TGTGCCAGCAGCCGAGACAGATATGGCTACACCTTC. Residues: CASSRDRYGYTF.